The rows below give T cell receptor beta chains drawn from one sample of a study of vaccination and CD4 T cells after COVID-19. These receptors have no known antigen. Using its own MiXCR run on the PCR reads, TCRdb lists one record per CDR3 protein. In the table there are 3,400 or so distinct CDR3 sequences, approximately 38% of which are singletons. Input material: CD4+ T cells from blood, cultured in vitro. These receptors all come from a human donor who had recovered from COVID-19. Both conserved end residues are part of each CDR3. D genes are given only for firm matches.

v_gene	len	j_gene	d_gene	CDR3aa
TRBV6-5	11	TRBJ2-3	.	CASSYGNTQYF
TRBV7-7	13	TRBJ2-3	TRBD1	CASSRRQGDTQYF
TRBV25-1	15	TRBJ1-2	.	CASSEPTAGNYGYTF
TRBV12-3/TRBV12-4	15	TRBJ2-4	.	CASSLYPPPAPIQYF
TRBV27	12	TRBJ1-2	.	CASTPRNYGYTF
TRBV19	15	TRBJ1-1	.	CASSIGRTLNTEAFF
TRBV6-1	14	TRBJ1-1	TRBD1	CASRRTGTNTEAFF
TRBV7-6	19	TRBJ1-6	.	CASSLARAPNHAYNSPLHF
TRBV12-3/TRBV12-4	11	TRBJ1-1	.	CASSLRPPAFF
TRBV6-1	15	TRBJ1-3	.	CASRTAEDSGNTIYF
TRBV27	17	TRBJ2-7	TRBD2	CASSPSSSGGNSYEQYF
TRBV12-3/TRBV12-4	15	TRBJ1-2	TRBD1	CASSPLLTGIYGYTF
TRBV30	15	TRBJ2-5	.	CAWSMVGGLSETQYF
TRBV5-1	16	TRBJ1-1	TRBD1	CASSLGRTGGMTEAFF
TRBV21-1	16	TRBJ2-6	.	CASSTDRGQVANVLTF
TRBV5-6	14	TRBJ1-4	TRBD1	CASSFGTGNEKLFF
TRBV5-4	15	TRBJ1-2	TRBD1	CASSLTGRQGYGYTF
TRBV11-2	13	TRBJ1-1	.	CASSSQGSTEAFF
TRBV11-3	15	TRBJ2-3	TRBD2	CASSFSGGNTDTQYF
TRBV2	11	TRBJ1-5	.	CASSEAQRQHF
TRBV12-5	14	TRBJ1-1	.	CASGLVLMNTEAFF
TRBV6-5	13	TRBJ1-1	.	CASSYEGGNEAFF
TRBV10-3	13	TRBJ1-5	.	CAISLDGDQPQHF
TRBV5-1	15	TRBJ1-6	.	CASTPGISLHSPLHF
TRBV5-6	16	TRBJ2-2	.	CASTLRFSKGAGELFF
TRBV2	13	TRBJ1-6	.	CASRADVGSPLHF
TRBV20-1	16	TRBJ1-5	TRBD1	CSARPPPGQWDQPQHF
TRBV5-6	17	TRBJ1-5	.	CASSLYGDKASNQPQHF
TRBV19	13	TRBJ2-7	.	CASSITPTYEQYF